This T cell receptor (beta chain) derives from a study of blood T cell repertoires in COVID-19. Study in general: The cDNA or gDNA used as material had been derived from T cells, B-cell-depleted T cells, or PBMCs.

By share, this clone counts as medium-sized. Per the original methods: Scientists estimated how many nucleated cells there were by amplifying reference gene primers. Measured with immunoSEQ multiplex PCR; TCRdb has only the in-frame clones, and not every one. V, J and clone size were drawn from that table, and D and trimming were deduced from the DNA. The sample consists of some 65,000 clones, approximately 86% of them appearing once. The germline gives CDR1 SEHNR, CDR2 FQNEAQ (reference sequence). The length of the CDR3 is 13 residues. With 5 bases removed from V and 1 base from J, the gap between germline ends came to 8 bases.

V gene TRBV7-9 combines with J gene TRBJ1-1; possibly TRBD1 for D (5 bases). The receptor was derived from a woman older than 75 with active COVID-19. The sample taken for sequencing was peripheral blood. The CDR3 protein is CASSRDWNTEAFF. CDR3 sequence (DNA): TGTGCCAGCAGCCGGGACTGGAACACTGAAGCTTTCTTT.